The T cell receptor (beta chain) under discussion was sequenced for a study of shared clonotypes between healthy human individuals. Study summary: CD4 naive cells filled three plates per donor, CD4 memory three, CD8 naive two and CD8 memory one.

Selected positively for CCR7 and CD45RO-negative, naive CD8 cells excluded terminally differentiated effector memory CD45RA+ cells. The table came from immunoSEQ multiplex PCR; TCRdb's copy has only in-frame clones and leaves some out. This table has about 870,000 clones, around 93% appearing once. The CDR3 is 23 amino acids. V was shortened by 3 bases and J by 7 bases, with 40 bases between the two germline ends. Germline V lookup: CDR1 MDHEN, CDR2 SYDVKM. The material sequenced was naive CD8+ T cells sorted from blood. The receptor was derived from a man aged 25 to 40 in good health. This sequence joins TRBV28 and TRBJ1-5; a weak D match, TRBD1 (6 bases). Here the CDR3 DNA reads TGTGCCAGCAGTTTTCCGCTCGGCGAGGAATCTTTGGCGTTACAGGGTATTGGCCAGCCCCAGCATTTT. Residues: CASSFPLGEESLALQGIGQPQHF.